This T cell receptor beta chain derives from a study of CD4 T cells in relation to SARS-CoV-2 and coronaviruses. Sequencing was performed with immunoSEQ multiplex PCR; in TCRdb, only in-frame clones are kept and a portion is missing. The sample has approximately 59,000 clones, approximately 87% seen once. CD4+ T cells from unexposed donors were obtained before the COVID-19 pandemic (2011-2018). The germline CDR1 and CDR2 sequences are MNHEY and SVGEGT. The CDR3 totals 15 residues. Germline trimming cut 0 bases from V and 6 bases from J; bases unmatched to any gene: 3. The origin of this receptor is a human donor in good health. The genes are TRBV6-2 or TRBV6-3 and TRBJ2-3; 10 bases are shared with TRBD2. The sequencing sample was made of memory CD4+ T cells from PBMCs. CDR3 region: CASSYSQGLADTQYF. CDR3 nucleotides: TGTGCCAGCAGTTACTCCCAGGGACTAGCGGATACGCAGTATTTT.